This is a list of T cell receptor beta chains from one sample in a study of OX40 agonist ivuxolimab in advanced cancers. The data were produced by immunoSEQ multiplex PCR, yet TCRdb's version contains in-frame clones alone and is incomplete. Found here are about 96,000 clones, about 90% of them singletons; the top ten hold roughly 1.5%. Sequenced material: CD4+ or CD8+ T cells sorted from blood, taken in a trial of the OX40 agonist ivuxolimab. Every receptor here comes from an adult with an advanced solid tumor such as melanoma, head and neck, liver or kidney cancer. The conserved cysteine and the conserved F or W are not part of the CDR3 here.

J: TRBJ2-1; V: TRBV18; length: 13; CDR3: ASSPPSGGYNEQF
J: TRBJ2-7; V: TRBV5-1; length: 12; CDR3: ASSSGQGLYEQY
J: TRBJ1-3; V: TRBV7-3; length: 14; CDR3: ASSLATGLSGNTIY
J: TRBJ2-7; V: TRBV30; length: 11; CDR3: AWSVPGAYEQY
J: TRBJ1-4; V: TRBV7-9; length: 12; CDR3: ASSLQNTNEKLF
J: TRBJ2-4; V: TRBV6-1; length: 10; CDR3: ASGLAGNIQY
J: TRBJ1-5; V: TRBV5-4; length: 14; CDR3: ASSPEPGQPNQPQH
J: TRBJ2-5; V: TRBV28; length: 13; CDR3: ASRPVRELVITQY
J: TRBJ2-3; V: TRBV11-2; length: 11; CDR3: ASSFTSVDTQY
J: TRBJ1-2; V: TRBV4-1; length: 12; CDR3: ASINIGRDYGYT
J: TRBJ2-2; V: TRBV30; length: 10; CDR3: AWKDRVGELF
J: TRBJ2-2; V: TRBV5-4; length: 15; CDR3: ASSPEAGEWGTGELF
J: TRBJ2-5; V: TRBV29-1; length: 9; CDR3: STRYQETQY
J: TRBJ2-1; V: TRBV30; length: 12; CDR3: AWNRDRAGNEQF
J: TRBJ2-7; V: TRBV28; length: 16; CDR3: ASNPRGGRRRSSYEQY
J: TRBJ1-3; V: TRBV10-3; length: 14; CDR3: AISPRRGVSGNTIY
J: TRBJ2-7; V: TRBV30; length: 10; CDR3: AWSVGTNEQY
J: TRBJ2-7; V: TRBV2; length: 12; CDR3: ASTYLGRYYEQY
J: TRBJ1-3; V: TRBV6-9; length: 14; CDR3: ASSSGRKSSGNTIY
J: TRBJ2-1; V: TRBV6-5; length: 13; CDR3: ASSSSGTPNNEQF
J: TRBJ2-5; V: TRBV6-5; length: 12; CDR3: ASSLQGAGETQY
J: TRBJ1-1; V: TRBV5-1; length: 15; CDR3: ASSLSTGGVLNTEAF
J: TRBJ2-7; V: TRBV7-2; length: 13; CDR3: ASSLGGDRTYEQY
J: TRBJ1-4; V: TRBV19; length: 10; CDR3: ASSTASEKLF
J: TRBJ1-5; V: TRBV2; length: 12; CDR3: ASSDRDRYQPQH
J: TRBJ1-2; V: TRBV4-3; length: 14; CDR3: ASSQAGQGVMAGYT
J: TRBJ1-1; V: TRBV29-1; length: 12; CDR3: SVVAHSIYTEAF
J: TRBJ2-7; V: TRBV7-9; length: 15; CDR3: ASSPRTSAILSYEQY
J: TRBJ2-1; V: TRBV18; length: 12; CDR3: ASSRPTRPDEQF
J: TRBJ1-4; V: TRBV11-3; length: 10; CDR3: ASSLTGEKLF
J: TRBJ2-1; V: TRBV27; length: 11; CDR3: ASSLWGDNEQF